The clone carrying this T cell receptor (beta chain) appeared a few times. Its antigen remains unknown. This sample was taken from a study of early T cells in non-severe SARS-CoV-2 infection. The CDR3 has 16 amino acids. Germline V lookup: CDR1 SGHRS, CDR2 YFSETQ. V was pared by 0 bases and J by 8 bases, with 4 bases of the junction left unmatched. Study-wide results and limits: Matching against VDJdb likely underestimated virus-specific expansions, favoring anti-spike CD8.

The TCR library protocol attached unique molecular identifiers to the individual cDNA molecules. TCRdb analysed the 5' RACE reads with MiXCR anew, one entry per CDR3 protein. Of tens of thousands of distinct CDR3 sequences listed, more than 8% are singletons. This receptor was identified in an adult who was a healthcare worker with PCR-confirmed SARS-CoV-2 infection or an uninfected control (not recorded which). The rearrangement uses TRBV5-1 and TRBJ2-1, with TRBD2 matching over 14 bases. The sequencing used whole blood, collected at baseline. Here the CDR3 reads CASSLVGTSGSHEQFF. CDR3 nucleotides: TGCGCCAGCAGCTTGGTGGGGACTAGCGGGAGCCATGAGCAGTTCTTC.